A single sample gave rise to the 25 T cell receptor beta chains below, sequenced in a study of control samples from healthy donors and cancer patients. Clones were sequenced by immunoSEQ multiplex PCR, and TCRdb holds only the in-frame ones, with some missing. The data contain fewer than 85,000 clones, 91% of them seen just once; the ten biggest clones take up 15% to 19%. The sequenced sample consisted of blood. The receptors were gathered from a man aged 25 to 40 in good health.

The chain recombines TRBV9 with TRBJ2-7; 9 bases align to TRBD1. CDR3 length: 17 amino acids. The germline V gene encodes CDR1 SGDLS and CDR2 YYNGEE. Trimming at V came to 4 bases and at J to 0 bases, leaving 11 bases not matched to a gene. The CDR3 here is CASSPGGQGLSSYEQYF. DNA for the CDR3: TGTGCCAGCAGCCCGGGGGGACAGGGCCTAAGCTCCTACGAGCAGTACTTC.

The chain joins TRBV6-5 to TRBJ2-7; 10 bases align to TRBD1. Germline V lookup: CDR1 MNHEY, CDR2 SVGAGI. V gave up 4 bases and J gave up 5 bases; unmatched junction bases: 8. CDR3 length: 15 amino acids. As DNA, the CDR3 is TGTGCCAGCAGTTCCACCGGGACAGGGGACCACGAGCAGTACTTC. Translation gives CASSSTGTGDHEQYF.

This clone was found a few times. The chain has TRBV5-4 and TRBJ1-6, with 8 bases matching TRBD1. CDR3 length equals 14 residues. Trimming removed 4 bases from V and 7 bases from J; junction bases left unmatched: 4. Germline CDR1 SGHNT, CDR2 YYREEE (reference sequence). CDR3 bases: TGTGCCAGCAGCACGGGACAGGTGAATTCACCCCTCCACTTT. The encoded protein is CASSTGQVNSPLHF.

This chain uses TRBV19 with TRBJ1-2; 7 bases map to TRBD1. Germline assignment: CDR1 LNHDA and CDR2 SQIVND (reference sequence). With 7 bases clipped from V and 6 bases from J, the junction kept 11 bases outside the gene matches. This CDR3 region has 14 residues. The CDR3 loop is CASTLLGTADGYTF. The CDR3 nucleotides read TGTGCCAGTACTCTCCTAGGGACAGCGGATGGCTACACCTTC.

V usage is TRBV25-1 and J usage is TRBJ1-5; 7 nucleotides agree with TRBD1. The junction had 12 bases not matched to a gene; V was cut back by 3 bases and J by 7 bases. In germline, CDR1 is MGHDK, CDR2 SYGVNS. The CDR3 loop spans 16 amino acids. CDR3 bases: TGTGCCAGCAGTGATAAGGGGACAGTCGGTGGGCAGCCCCAGCATTTT. Protein sequence: CASSDKGTVGGQPQHF.

The V gene is TRBV19, the J gene TRBJ2-7; D remains ambiguous. The CDR3 loop spans 15 amino acids. The V gene's germline CDR1 is LNHDA and CDR2 SQIVND (reference sequence). V lost 2 bases and J 12 bases, leaving 23 bases between the germline ends. The CDR3 nucleotides are TGTGCCAGTAGTATACCCCGGGCCCGGGCGAGCAGTAGGTACTTC. Translating it yields CASSIPRARASSRYF.

This sequence joins TRBV6-5 and TRBJ1-5; D is uncertain. V dropped 5 bases and J dropped 4 bases, with 12 bases sitting between them. The CDR3 has 14 residues. Germline lookup yields CDR1 MNHEY and CDR2 SVGAGI. This CDR3 reads CASSTGWENQPQHF. In DNA form, the CDR3 reads TGTGCCAGCAGTACTGGGTGGGAGAATCAGCCCCAGCATTTT.

This clone was seen more than once but under ten times. This chain connects TRBV28 to TRBJ1-5; maybe TRBD1 (6 bases). Germline V gives CDR1 MDHEN, CDR2 SYDVKM. Deletions cut 5 bases from V and 2 bases from J, with 7 bases between. The length of the CDR3 is 13 residues. CDR3 protein: CASSGGGNQPQHF. Written as DNA, the CDR3 is TGTGCCAGCAGTGGGGGCGGCAATCAGCCCCAGCATTTT.

J is TRBJ1-3 and V is TRBV3-1 (or the pseudogene TRBV3-2); D is perhaps TRBD1 (5 bases). V was cut by 1 base and J by 3 bases, with 19 bases left in between. CDR1 LGHDT and CDR2 YNNKEL come from the germline V gene (reference sequence). This CDR3 is built from 18 residues. The CDR3 loop is CASSQGLVGLIHGNTIYF. CDR3 nucleotides: TGTGCCAGCAGCCAAGGGTTGGTGGGGCTGATACATGGAAACACCATATATTTT.

This rearrangement joins TRBV7-2 to TRBJ2-7; TRBD1 matches at 10 bases. Germline V gene data show CDR1 as SGHTA and CDR2 as FQGNSA. The CDR3 length is 15 residues. The V and J ends lost 5 bases and 4 bases, in that order; junction bases with no gene match: 8. CDR3 in amino acids: CASSDRDRGGYEQYF. DNA for the CDR3: TGTGCCAGCAGCGACCGGGACAGGGGAGGATACGAGCAGTACTTC. Together with reference TRBV7-2 and TRBJ2-7, the CDR3 gives the full variable domain: GAGVSQSPSNKVTEKGKDVELRCDPISGHTALYWYRQSLGQGLEFLIYFQGNSAPDKSGLPSDRFSAERTGGSVSTLTIQRTQQEDSAVYLCASSDRDRGGYEQYFGPGTRLTVT.

About this clone itself: At the DNA level, this CDR3 is encoded by other sequences in the same sample as well. This chain connects TRBV7-9 to TRBJ2-7; D call uncertain. The germline V gene encodes CDR1 SEHNR and CDR2 FQNEAQ (reference sequence). CDR3 length equals 11 residues. Trimming left V 6 bases short and J 0 bases short, with 3 bases between. CDR3 in amino acids: CASSPSYEQYF. CDR3 nucleotides: TGTGCCAGCAGTCCCTCCTACGAGCAGTACTTC.

The gene calls are TRBV7-9 and TRBJ2-7; possible D gene TRBD1, 6 bases. Trimming stripped 2 bases from V and 2 bases from J, with 16 bases between. The CDR3 has 16 amino acids. CDR1 and CDR2 from the germline V gene are SEHNR and FQNEAQ (reference sequence). CDR3: CASSLPYSGQTYEQYF. The DNA of the CDR3 is TGTGCCAGCAGCTTACCCTACAGCGGACAGACCTACGAGCAGTACTTC.

The count of this clone is one. The rearrangement uses TRBV15 and TRBJ1-1; the D is unclear. The CDR3 spans 12 residues. Germline V gene data show CDR1 as LNHNV and CDR2 as YYDKDF (reference sequence). Trimming stripped 1 base from V and 5 bases from J, with 5 bases between. The CDR3 protein is CATSRAPTEAFF. CDR3 nucleotide sequence: TGTGCCACCAGCAGAGCTCCTACTGAAGCTTTCTTT.

This chain connects TRBV19 to TRBJ2-1; D might be TRBD2 (7 bases). Germline V lookup: CDR1 LNHDA, CDR2 SQIVND (reference sequence). Trimming cost V 7 bases and J 6 bases, with 19 bases left between them. CDR3 length: 15 amino acids. The CDR3 DNA reads as TGTGCCAGTACCTCCACAAGGGGGGGTCCCAATGAGCAGTTCTTC. This sequence encodes CASTSTRGGPNEQFF. Full variable domain (missing parts from reference TRBV19 and TRBJ2-1): DGGITQSPKYLFRKEGQNVTLSCEQNLNHDAMYWYRQDPGQGLRLIYYSQIVNDFQKGDIAEGYSVSREKKESFPLTVTSAQKNPTAFYLCASTSTRGGPNEQFFGPGTRLTVL.

The gene calls are TRBV10-3 and TRBJ1-6, with D uncertain. This CDR3 has 12 residues. V dropped 6 bases and J dropped 10 bases, with 10 bases sitting between them. Per the germline V gene, CDR1 is ENHRY and CDR2 is SYGVKD. The CDR3 DNA reads TGTGCCATCAGGGAAGGGAACTCACCCCTCCACTTT. Amino acids: CAIREGNSPLHF.

The chain combines TRBV19 with TRBJ2-3; D not certain. The CDR3 loop spans 14 amino acids. Germline CDR1 reads LNHDA; CDR2 reads SQIVND (reference sequence). V gave up 3 bases and J gave up 2 bases, with 9 bases separating them. DNA for the CDR3: TGTGCCAGTAGTATCCGAGGACCCACAGATACGCAGTATTTT. This translates into CASSIRGPTDTQYF.

The V call is TRBV18, the J call TRBJ2-5, with D hard to call. Germline lookup yields CDR1 KGHSH and CDR2 LQKENI. The CDR3 covers 13 residues. V lost 2 bases, J lost 0 bases, and 4 bases lay in between. The CDR3 bases are TGTGCCAGCTCACCATGGTACCAAGAGACCCAGTACTTC. This translates into CASSPWYQETQYF.

The chain uses TRBV19 and TRBJ1-5, with 8 bases matching TRBD1. Germline V CDR1 and CDR2: LNHDA, SQIVND (reference sequence). The CDR3 runs to 14 residues. Trimming at V came to 10 bases and at J to 4 bases, leaving 9 bases not matched to a gene. In DNA form, the CDR3 reads TGTGCCACCTCCGACAGGGGAGTAAATCAGCCCCAGCATTTT. Residues: CATSDRGVNQPQHF.

The chain uses TRBV5-1 and TRBJ1-3, with TRBD1 as a possible D gene (6 bases). There are 16 residues in the CDR3. Germline V gives CDR1 SGHRS, CDR2 YFSETQ. V was trimmed by 4 bases and J by 5 bases, leaving 19 bases between them. CDR3 in DNA: TGCGCCAGCAGCCTTGAGGGGGTTGGTTCGAGAAACACCATATATTTT. Protein product: CASSLEGVGSRNTIYF. Filled out from reference TRBV5-1 and TRBJ1-3, the complete variable domain reads KAGVTQTPRYLIKTRGQQVTLSCSPISGHRSVSWYQQTPGQGLQFLFEYFSETQRNKGNFPGRFSGRQFSNSRSEMNVSTLELGDSALYLCASSLEGVGSRNTIYFGEGSWLTVV.

V usage is TRBV2 and J usage is TRBJ1-1; D unclear. The germline V and J ends were trimmed by 6 bases and 1 base, with 15 bases remaining between them. Germline CDR1 reads SNHLY; CDR2 reads FYNNEI. The CDR3 length is 15 residues. Written as DNA, the CDR3 is TGTGCCAGCAGGGATACCAAGACCCAGAACACTGAAGCTTTCTTT. It yields the protein CASRDTKTQNTEAFF.

The chain carries TRBV5-4 and TRBJ1-1; 7 nucleotides line up with TRBD1. Germline V lookup: CDR1 SGHNT, CDR2 YYREEE (reference sequence). V was pared by 4 bases and J by 4 bases, with 13 bases of the junction left unmatched. The CDR3 loop spans 16 amino acids. In nucleotides, the CDR3 is TGTGCCAGCAGCCAAGACACCGGGACAGTGGGCACTGAAGCTTTCTTT. Protein sequence: CASSQDTGTVGTEAFF. Full variable domain (remainder filled in from reference TRBV5-4 and TRBJ1-1): ETGVTQSPTHLIKTRGQQVTLRCSSQSGHNTVSWYQQALGQGPQFIFQYYREEENGRGNFPPRFSGLQFPNYSSELNVNALELDDSALYLCASSQDTGTVGTEAFFGQGTRLTVV.

This chain connects TRBV3-1 (or the pseudogene TRBV3-2) to TRBJ2-7; 8 bases line up with TRBD2. V was clipped by 1 base and J by 4 bases; unmatched bases: 3. The germline CDR1 and CDR2 sequences are LGHDT and YNNKEL (reference sequence). The CDR3 runs 14 residues. The DNA for the CDR3 is TGTGCCAGCAGCCAAGGACTAGCGAGGTACGAGCAGTACTTC. Translation gives CASSQGLARYEQYF.

V is TRBV11-2 and J is TRBJ1-1; no clear D. The CDR3 is 13 amino acids. V was trimmed by 1 base and J by 0 bases, leaving 3 bases between them. Germline CDR1 is SGHAT and CDR2 is FQNNGV. CDR3 region: CASSLGVNTEAFF. CDR3 bases: TGTGCCAGCAGCTTAGGAGTGAACACTGAAGCTTTCTTT. The full variable domain, in which reference TRBV11-2 and TRBJ1-1 provide the parts outside the CDR3, is EAGVAQSPRYKIIEKRQSVAFWCNPISGHATLYWYQQILGQGPKLLIQFQNNGVVDDSQLPKDRFSAERLKGVDSTLKIQPAKLEDSAVYLCASSLGVNTEAFFGQGTRLTVV.

The CDR3 loop is CASSDSGNQPQHF. The CDR3 coding sequence is TGTGCCAGCAGCGATTCCGGCAATCAGCCCCAGCATTTT. The rearrangement joins TRBV6-5 to TRBJ1-5; D not certain. Germline V gene lookup returns CDR1 MNHEY and CDR2 SVGAGI. The CDR3 has 13 residues. V dropped 6 bases and J dropped 2 bases, with 8 bases sitting between them.

The CDR3 nucleotides read TGCGCCAGCAGCTTGGCGCAGGCATCGGATTCACCCCTCCACTTT. Protein: CASSLAQASDSPLHF. The genes are TRBV5-1 and TRBJ1-6; D ambiguous. V lost 0 bases, J lost 8 bases, and 12 bases lay in between. CDR1 and CDR2 (germline): SGHRS, YFSETQ. The CDR3 totals 15 residues.